Below, 3 T cell receptor beta chains from the same sample are listed, as sequenced in a study of blood T cell repertoires in COVID-19. The protocol was immunoSEQ multiplex PCR, while the TCRdb copy is restricted to in-frame clones and leaves out a portion. The sample includes approximately 400,000 clones, 81% of them seen just once. The sequencing sample was made of peripheral blood. The receptors derive from a human donor with acute or convalescent COVID-19. The donor label of this sample is uncertain.

The chain recombines TRBV4-2 with TRBJ2-7; TRBD2 is a possible D gene (6 bases). CDR3 length equals 16 residues. Trimming shortened V by 1 base and J by 1 base, and 14 bases separated the two germline ends. Germline V gene lookup returns CDR1 LGHNA and CDR2 YNFKEQ. CDR3 loop: CASSQAFEGRSYEQYF. The CDR3, as DNA: TGTGCCAGCAGCCAAGCGTTTGAGGGGAGGTCCTACGAGCAGTACTTC.

CDR3 DNA: TGTGCCAGCAGCTACAGGGGGCAGTTTTACGAGCAGTACTTC. It is translated as CASSYRGQFYEQYF. The V call is TRBV5-8, the J call TRBJ2-7, with TRBD1 identical over 9 bases. Germline V gives CDR1 SGHTS, CDR2 YDEGEE. V gave up 3 bases and J gave up 4 bases; unmatched junction bases: 5. The CDR3 is 14 amino acids.

The chain carries TRBV7-9 and TRBJ2-1; 7 bases are a match to TRBD1. This CDR3 is built from 16 residues. CDR1 is SEHNR and CDR2 is FQNEAQ in the germline V gene (reference sequence). V was pared by 5 bases and J by 6 bases, with 13 bases of the junction left unmatched. Here the CDR3 DNA reads TGTGCCAGCAGCGTCCGGGACAGCCAAAGAGGCAATGAGCAGTTCTTC. Protein sequence: CASSVRDSQRGNEQFF. The complete variable domain, with remaining parts taken from reference TRBV7-9 and TRBJ2-1, reads DTGVSQNPRHKITKRGQNVTFRCDPISEHNRLYWYRQTLGQGPEFLTYFQNEAQLEKSRLLSDRFSAERPKGSFSTLEIQRTEQGDSAMYLCASSVRDSQRGNEQFFGPGTRLTVL.